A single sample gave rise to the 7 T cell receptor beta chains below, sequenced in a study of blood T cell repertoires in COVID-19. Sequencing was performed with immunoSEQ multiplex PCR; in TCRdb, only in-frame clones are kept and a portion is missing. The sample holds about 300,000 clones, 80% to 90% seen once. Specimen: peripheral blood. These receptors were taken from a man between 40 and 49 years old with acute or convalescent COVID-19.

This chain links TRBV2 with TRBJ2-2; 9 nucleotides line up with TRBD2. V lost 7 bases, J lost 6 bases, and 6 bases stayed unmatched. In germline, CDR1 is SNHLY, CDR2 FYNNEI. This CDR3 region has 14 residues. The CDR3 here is CASTSERGAGELFF. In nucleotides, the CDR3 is TGTGCCAGCACCAGTGAGCGGGGGGCCGGGGAGCTGTTTTTT.

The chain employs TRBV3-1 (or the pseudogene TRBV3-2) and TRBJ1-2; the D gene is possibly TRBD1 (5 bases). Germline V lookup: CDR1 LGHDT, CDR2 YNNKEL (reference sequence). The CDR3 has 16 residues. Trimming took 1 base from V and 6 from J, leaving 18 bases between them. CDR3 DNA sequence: TGTGCCAGCAGCCAAGCCCAAGAGGGAGGGACGGATGGCTACACCTTC. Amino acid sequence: CASSQAQEGGTDGYTF.

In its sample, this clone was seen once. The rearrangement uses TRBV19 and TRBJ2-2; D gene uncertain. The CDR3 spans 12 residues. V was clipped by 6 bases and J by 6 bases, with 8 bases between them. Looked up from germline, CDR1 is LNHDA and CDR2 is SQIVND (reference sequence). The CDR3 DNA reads TGTGCCAGTAGCTTAGGAGCCGGGGAGCTGTTTTTT. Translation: CASSLGAGELFF.

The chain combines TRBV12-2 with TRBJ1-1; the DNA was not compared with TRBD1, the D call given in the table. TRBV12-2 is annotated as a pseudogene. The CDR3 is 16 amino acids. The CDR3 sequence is CASRSPPAKGHTEAFF. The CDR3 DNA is TGTGCAAGTCGCTCCCCACCTGCTAAGGGGCACACTGAAGCTTTCTTT.

The CDR3 coding sequence is TGTGCCAGCAGATATCCCCTCACCGAGGGGGGAGGGGACTATGGCTACACCTTC. It translates to CASRYPLTEGGGDYGYTF. The chain joins TRBV2 to TRBJ1-2; D perhaps matches TRBD1 (6 bases). Germline assignment: CDR1 SNHLY and CDR2 FYNNEI. Between the trimmed V and J ends, which lost 6 bases and 3 bases, there was a span of 26 bases. There are 18 residues in the CDR3.

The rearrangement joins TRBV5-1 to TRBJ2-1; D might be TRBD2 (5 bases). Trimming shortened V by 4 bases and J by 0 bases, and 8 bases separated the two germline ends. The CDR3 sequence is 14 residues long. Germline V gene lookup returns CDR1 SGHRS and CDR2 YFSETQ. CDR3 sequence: CASSADSSYNEQFF. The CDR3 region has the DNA TGCGCCAGCAGCGCGGACTCCTCCTACAATGAGCAGTTCTTC.

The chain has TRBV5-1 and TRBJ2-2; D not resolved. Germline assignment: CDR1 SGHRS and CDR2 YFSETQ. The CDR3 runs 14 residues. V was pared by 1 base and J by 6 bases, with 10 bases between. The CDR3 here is CASSLRGPAGELFF. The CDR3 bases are TGCGCCAGCAGCTTGCGCGGTCCTGCCGGGGAGCTGTTTTTT.